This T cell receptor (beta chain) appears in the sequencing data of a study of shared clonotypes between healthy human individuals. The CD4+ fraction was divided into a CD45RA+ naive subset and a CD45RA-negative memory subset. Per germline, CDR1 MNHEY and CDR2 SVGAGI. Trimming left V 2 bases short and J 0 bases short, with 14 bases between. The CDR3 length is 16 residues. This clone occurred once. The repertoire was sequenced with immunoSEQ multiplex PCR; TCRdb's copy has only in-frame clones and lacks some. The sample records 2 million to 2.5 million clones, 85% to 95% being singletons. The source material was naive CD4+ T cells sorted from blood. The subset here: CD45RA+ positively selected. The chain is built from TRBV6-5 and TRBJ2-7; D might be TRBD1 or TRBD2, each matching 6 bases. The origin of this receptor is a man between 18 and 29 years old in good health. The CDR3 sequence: CASSYTRGGPSYEQYF. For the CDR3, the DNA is TGTGCCAGCAGTTACACGAGAGGGGGGCCCTCCTACGAGCAGTACTTC.